The sequence of this T cell receptor (beta chain) was determined in a study of blood T cell repertoires in COVID-19. Trimming removed 3 bases at V and 0 bases at J, with 12 bases between. Germline CDR1 SGHTA, CDR2 FQGNSA. This CDR3 has 15 residues. Original data processing: Amplification with reference gene primers provided the estimates of nucleated cell counts. Measured with immunoSEQ multiplex PCR; TCRdb has only the in-frame clones, and not every one. V and J calls and clone size come straight from that table; D and trimming were deduced from the DNA. There are 100,000 to 120,000 clones in the sample; 65% to 85% occur only once, and less than 2% lies in the top ten.

This receptor was taken from a man aged 50-59 years with acute or convalescent COVID-19. The sample was peripheral blood. This sequence joins TRBV7-2 and TRBJ2-7; a possible D gene is TRBD1 (6 bases). The CDR3 loop reads CASSLKQDSSYEQYF. The CDR3 region has the DNA TGTGCCAGCAGCTTGAAACAGGACAGCTCCTACGAGCAGTACTTC.